A selection of T cell receptor beta chains follows, all from one sample in a study of T-cell memory formation after mild COVID-19. In TCRdb, the 5' RACE reads were re-called with MiXCR into one record per CDR3 protein. The repertoire holds tens of thousands of distinct CDR3 sequences, approximately 16% seen once, with roughly a third in the top ten. Sample: PBMCs or a T cell subset sorted from them (not recorded which). Every receptor here comes from an adult woman who had mild COVID-19 (a few samples of this study predate the infection). Cell type and time point are not known. Each CDR3 is given with its conserved first and last residue. The order of the fields is D gene, J gene, CDR3 length, V gene, clone size, CDR3 protein, CDR3 DNA. A D gene is named only where the DNA matches it firmly. The size of a clone is reported for some rows only, either as once, few or many, or as a class for expanded clones.

D gene: -
J gene: TRBJ2-5
CDR3 length: 12
V gene: TRBV5-5
clone size: many
CDR3 protein: CASSGIVETQYF
CDR3 DNA: TGTGCCAGCAGCGGGATTGTGGAGACCCAGTACTTC

D gene: TRBD1
J gene: TRBJ2-1
CDR3 length: 15
V gene: TRBV19
clone size: few
CDR3 protein: CASSTGTAHHNEQFF
CDR3 DNA: TGTGCCAGTAGTACCGGGACAGCTCACCACAATGAGCAGTTCTTC

D gene: TRBD1
J gene: TRBJ2-1
CDR3 length: 14
V gene: TRBV29-1
clone size: -
CDR3 protein: CSVVRDRGYNEQFF
CDR3 DNA: TGCAGCGTTGTGCGGGACAGGGGCTACAATGAGCAGTTCTTC

D gene: -
J gene: TRBJ1-2
CDR3 length: 13
V gene: TRBV10-3
clone size: -
CDR3 protein: CAISEGIAYGYTF
CDR3 DNA: TGTGCCATCAGTGAAGGGATTGCGTATGGCTACACCTTC

D gene: -
J gene: TRBJ2-1
CDR3 length: 17
V gene: TRBV6-5
clone size: many
CDR3 protein: CASSGSRDQMGENEQFF
CDR3 DNA: TGTGCCAGCAGTGGATCCCGGGACCAGATGGGTGAAAATGAGCAGTTCTTC

D gene: -
J gene: TRBJ1-1
CDR3 length: 14
V gene: TRBV11-3
clone size: few
CDR3 protein: CASSFGGRPTEAFF
CDR3 DNA: TGTGCCAGCAGCTTCGGGGGGCGCCCAACTGAAGCTTTCTTT

D gene: TRBD1
J gene: TRBJ1-1
CDR3 length: 15
V gene: TRBV6-5
clone size: few
CDR3 protein: CASSGPGQGVFEAFF
CDR3 DNA: TGTGCCAGCAGTGGTCCGGGACAGGGGGTTTTTGAAGCTTTCTTT

D gene: TRBD1
J gene: TRBJ1-2
CDR3 length: 14
V gene: TRBV30
clone size: -
CDR3 protein: CAWSSGQGISGYTF
CDR3 DNA: TGTGCCTGGAGTTCGGGACAGGGAATATCTGGCTACACCTTC

D gene: TRBD1
J gene: TRBJ1-4
CDR3 length: 14
V gene: TRBV6-5
clone size: few
CDR3 protein: CASSLTGTGEKLFF
CDR3 DNA: TGTGCCAGCAGCCTCACCGGGACAGGGGAGAAACTGTTTTTT

D gene: -
J gene: TRBJ2-7
CDR3 length: 13
V gene: TRBV29-1
clone size: many
CDR3 protein: CSVEIRVLGEQYF
CDR3 DNA: TGCAGCGTTGAAATCAGGGTTTTGGGTGAGCAGTACTTC

D gene: -
J gene: TRBJ2-1
CDR3 length: 14
V gene: TRBV20-1
clone size: -
CDR3 protein: CSASRQGPYNEQFF
CDR3 DNA: TGCAGTGCTAGTAGGCAGGGTCCCTACAATGAGCAGTTCTTC

D gene: -
J gene: TRBJ2-1
CDR3 length: 12
V gene: TRBV24-1
clone size: few
CDR3 protein: CATRGVSKEQFF
CDR3 DNA: TGTGCCACGAGAGGAGTATCCAAGGAGCAGTTCTTC

D gene: -
J gene: TRBJ2-3
CDR3 length: 17
V gene: TRBV11-3
clone size: -
CDR3 protein: CASSPMRGSSSTDTQYF
CDR3 DNA: TGTGCCAGCAGCCCGATGAGAGGTTCGTCGAGCACAGATACGCAGTATTTT

D gene: -
J gene: TRBJ2-5
CDR3 length: 17
V gene: TRBV6-5
clone size: few
CDR3 protein: CASSYSWKQTIQETQYF
CDR3 DNA: TGTGCCAGCAGTTACTCGTGGAAACAGACGATACAAGAGACCCAGTACTTC

D gene: -
J gene: TRBJ1-1
CDR3 length: 13
V gene: TRBV15
clone size: few
CDR3 protein: CATSLGQNTEAFF
CDR3 DNA: TGTGCCACCAGTCTCGGGCAGAACACTGAAGCTTTCTTT

D gene: TRBD1
J gene: TRBJ2-3
CDR3 length: 20
V gene: TRBV4-3
clone size: few
CDR3 protein: CASSQETGGARSMVSDTQYF
CDR3 DNA: TGCGCCAGCAGCCAGGAGACAGGGGGCGCGCGAAGTATGGTCTCAGATACGCAGTATTTT

D gene: -
J gene: TRBJ2-5
CDR3 length: 13
V gene: TRBV29-1
clone size: -
CDR3 protein: CSVEGPNQETQYF
CDR3 DNA: TGCAGCGTTGAAGGCCCGAACCAAGAGACCCAGTACTTC

D gene: -
J gene: TRBJ2-1
CDR3 length: 15
V gene: TRBV12-3/TRBV12-4
clone size: few
CDR3 protein: CASSQVQRGHNEQFF
CDR3 DNA: TGTGCCAGCAGTCAGGTCCAAAGGGGTCACAATGAGCAGTTCTTC

D gene: -
J gene: TRBJ2-1
CDR3 length: 14
V gene: TRBV7-2
clone size: -
CDR3 protein: CASSGTEPYNEQFF
CDR3 DNA: TGTGCCAGCAGCGGGACTGAGCCCTACAATGAGCAGTTCTTC

D gene: -
J gene: TRBJ2-1
CDR3 length: 12
V gene: TRBV5-1
clone size: many
CDR3 protein: CASSLSNNEQFF
CDR3 DNA: TGCGCCAGCAGCTTGAGTAACAATGAGCAGTTCTTC

D gene: TRBD1
J gene: TRBJ1-1
CDR3 length: 13
V gene: TRBV19
clone size: -
CDR3 protein: CASAQGLNTEAFF
CDR3 DNA: TGTGCCAGTGCACAGGGGCTGAACACTGAAGCTTTCTTT

D gene: TRBD1
J gene: TRBJ1-1
CDR3 length: 16
V gene: TRBV5-1
clone size: few
CDR3 protein: CASSLLHTTGEPEAFF
CDR3 DNA: TGCGCCAGCAGCCTACTCCACACTACAGGGGAACCTGAAGCTTTCTTT

D gene: -
J gene: TRBJ2-2
CDR3 length: 12
V gene: TRBV20-1
clone size: few
CDR3 protein: CSARGGTGELFF
CDR3 DNA: TGCAGTGCTAGAGGGGGGACAGGGGAGCTGTTTTTT

D gene: -
J gene: TRBJ2-7
CDR3 length: 15
V gene: TRBV7-9
clone size: -
CDR3 protein: CASSLAGVGADEQYF
CDR3 DNA: TGTGCCAGCAGCTTAGCGGGGGTGGGGGCTGACGAGCAGTACTTC

D gene: -
J gene: TRBJ2-7
CDR3 length: 15
V gene: TRBV5-1
clone size: few
CDR3 protein: CASSPGTVTSYEQYF
CDR3 DNA: TGCGCCAGCAGCCCCGGGACGGTGACCTCCTACGAGCAGTACTTC

D gene: -
J gene: TRBJ2-1
CDR3 length: 16
V gene: TRBV9
clone size: few
CDR3 protein: CASSVDGGFPSNEQFF
CDR3 DNA: TGTGCCAGCAGCGTAGACGGGGGTTTCCCCTCCAATGAGCAGTTCTTC

D gene: -
J gene: TRBJ1-2
CDR3 length: 13
V gene: TRBV20-1
clone size: few
CDR3 protein: CSARQDGDYGYTF
CDR3 DNA: TGCAGTGCTAGACAAGACGGAGACTATGGCTACACCTTC

D gene: -
J gene: TRBJ2-1
CDR3 length: 13
V gene: TRBV7-3
clone size: -
CDR3 protein: CASSLGQHNEQFF
CDR3 DNA: TGTGCCAGCAGCTTAGGCCAGCACAATGAGCAGTTCTTC

D gene: TRBD2
J gene: TRBJ2-1
CDR3 length: 16
V gene: TRBV7-9
clone size: few
CDR3 protein: CASSTQTSGSYNEQFF
CDR3 DNA: TGTGCCAGCAGCACCCAGACTAGCGGGTCGTACAATGAGCAGTTCTTC

D gene: TRBD2
J gene: TRBJ2-7
CDR3 length: 16
V gene: TRBV5-1
clone size: -
CDR3 protein: CASSLGLAGDPYEQYF
CDR3 DNA: TGCGCCAGCAGCCTGGGACTAGCGGGAGACCCCTACGAGCAGTACTTC

D gene: -
J gene: TRBJ2-1
CDR3 length: 16
V gene: TRBV4-2
clone size: -
CDR3 protein: CASSQDGQSSYNEQFF
CDR3 DNA: TGTGCCAGCAGCCAAGATGGGCAAAGCTCCTACAATGAGCAGTTCTTC

D gene: -
J gene: TRBJ2-1
CDR3 length: 15
V gene: TRBV7-8
clone size: many
CDR3 protein: CASSRSLLGYNEQFF
CDR3 DNA: TGTGCCAGCAGCCGGAGTCTTCTGGGCTACAATGAGCAGTTCTTC

D gene: TRBD1
J gene: TRBJ1-1
CDR3 length: 12
V gene: TRBV14
clone size: -
CDR3 protein: CASSPGTAEAFF
CDR3 DNA: TGTGCCAGCAGCCCCGGGACAGCAGAAGCTTTCTTT

D gene: -
J gene: TRBJ2-7
CDR3 length: 16
V gene: TRBV20-1
clone size: -
CDR3 protein: CSARDPVLARPYEQYF
CDR3 DNA: TGCAGTGCTAGAGATCCAGTACTAGCTCGTCCCTACGAGCAGTACTTC

D gene: -
J gene: TRBJ2-7
CDR3 length: 14
V gene: TRBV12-3/TRBV12-4
clone size: few
CDR3 protein: CASSLMLNVYEQYF
CDR3 DNA: TGTGCCAGCAGTTTAATGCTAAATGTCTACGAGCAGTACTTC

D gene: TRBD2
J gene: TRBJ2-3
CDR3 length: 11
V gene: TRBV6-5
clone size: few
CDR3 protein: CASLGGGTQYF
CDR3 DNA: TGTGCCAGCCTGGGGGGGGGTACGCAGTATTTT

D gene: -
J gene: TRBJ1-2
CDR3 length: 12
V gene: TRBV30
clone size: few
CDR3 protein: CAWTLTGYGYTF
CDR3 DNA: TGTGCCTGGACCTTAACAGGCTATGGCTACACCTTC

D gene: -
J gene: TRBJ2-4
CDR3 length: 13
V gene: TRBV29-1
clone size: many
CDR3 protein: CSVSLATRNIQYF
CDR3 DNA: TGCAGCGTTTCCCTTGCCACGCGAAACATTCAGTACTTC

D gene: TRBD2
J gene: TRBJ2-5
CDR3 length: 16
V gene: TRBV11-3
clone size: few
CDR3 protein: CASSPRDSGRKETQYF
CDR3 DNA: TGTGCCAGCAGCCCCCGTGATAGCGGGAGAAAAGAGACCCAGTACTTC

D gene: TRBD1
J gene: TRBJ1-1
CDR3 length: 13
V gene: TRBV27
clone size: -
CDR3 protein: CASSPGQGTEAFF
CDR3 DNA: TGTGCCAGCAGTCCGGGACAGGGCACTGAAGCTTTCTTT

D gene: TRBD1
J gene: TRBJ2-5
CDR3 length: 15
V gene: TRBV7-9
clone size: few
CDR3 protein: CASSLGTGWEETQYF
CDR3 DNA: TGTGCCAGCAGCTTAGGGACAGGATGGGAAGAGACCCAGTACTTC

D gene: TRBD2
J gene: TRBJ2-3
CDR3 length: 16
V gene: TRBV7-9
clone size: -
CDR3 protein: CASSPVAGIDSDTQYF
CDR3 DNA: TGTGCCAGCAGCCCGGTAGCGGGAATCGACTCAGATACGCAGTATTTT

D gene: -
J gene: TRBJ1-1
CDR3 length: 14
V gene: TRBV6-5
clone size: many
CDR3 protein: CASRSGRGAIEAFF
CDR3 DNA: TGTGCCAGCAGATCAGGGAGGGGGGCAATTGAAGCTTTCTTT